The entry below describes one T cell receptor beta chain. The study drew its donors from healthy HIV-negative adults without recent acute infections or vaccinations. These data belong to a study of shared clonotypes between healthy human individuals. Study details: Three plates each covered CD4 naive and memory; CD8 naive two, CD8 memory one.

The length of the CDR3 is 13 residues. Clones were read by immunoSEQ multiplex PCR, and TCRdb kept only the in-frame ones, dropping some. The sample shows roughly 640,000 clones, around 97% of them seen only once. Material for sequencing was naive CD4+ T cells sorted from blood. This sample's subset: CD45RA+ positively selected. The chain couples TRBV21-1 to TRBJ1-2. TRBV21-1 represents a pseudogene. This TCR was sampled from a woman aged 30 to 39 in good health. This CDR3 is CASSPRGPTGYTF. CDR3 DNA: TGTGCCAGCAGCCCTCGGGGACCGACGGGCTACACCTTC.